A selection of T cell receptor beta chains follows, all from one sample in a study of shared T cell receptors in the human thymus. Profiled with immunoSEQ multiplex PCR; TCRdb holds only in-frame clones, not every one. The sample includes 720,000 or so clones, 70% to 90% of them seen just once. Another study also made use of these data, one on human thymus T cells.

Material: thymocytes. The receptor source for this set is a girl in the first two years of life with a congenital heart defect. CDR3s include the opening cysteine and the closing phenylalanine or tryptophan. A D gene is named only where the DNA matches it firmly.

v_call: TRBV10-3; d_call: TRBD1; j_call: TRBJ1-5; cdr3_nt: TGTGCCATCAGTGAGTCGCAACCGGACAGGGTGTGGCAGCCCCAGCATTTT; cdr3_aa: CAISESQPDRVWQPQHF
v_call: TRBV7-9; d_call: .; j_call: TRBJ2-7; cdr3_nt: TGTGCCAGCAGCTCTTCGGTCCACGAGCAGTACTTC; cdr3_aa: CASSSSVHEQYF
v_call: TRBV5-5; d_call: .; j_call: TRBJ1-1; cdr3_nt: TGTGCCAGCAGCTTGTTACAGGGAATGGGTGAAGCTTTCTTT; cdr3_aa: CASSLLQGMGEAFF
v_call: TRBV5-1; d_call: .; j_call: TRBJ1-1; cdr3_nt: TGCGCCAGCAGCGTCAAGGTGGGGGGGGTGAACACTGAAGCTTTCTTT; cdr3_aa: CASSVKVGGVNTEAFF
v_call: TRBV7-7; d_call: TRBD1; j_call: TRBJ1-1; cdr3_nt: TGTGCCAGCAGCTTACTACTAGACAGGGTTATTGGGACTGAAGCTTTCTTT; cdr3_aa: CASSLLLDRVIGTEAFF
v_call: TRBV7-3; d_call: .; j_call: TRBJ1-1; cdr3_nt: TGTGCCAGCAGCTTATCTTTGAACACTGAAGCTTTCTTT; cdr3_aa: CASSLSLNTEAFF
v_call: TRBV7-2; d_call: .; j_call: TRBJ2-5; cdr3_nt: TGTGCCAGCAGCTTCTCTCAAGAGACCCAGTACTTC; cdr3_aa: CASSFSQETQYF
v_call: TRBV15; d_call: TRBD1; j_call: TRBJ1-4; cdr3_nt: TGTGCCACCAGCAGAGAGGTGGCAGGGGGCGCGTATCCTAATGAAAAACTGTTTTTT; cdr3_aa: CATSREVAGGAYPNEKLFF
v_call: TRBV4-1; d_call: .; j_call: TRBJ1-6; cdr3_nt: TGCGCCAGCAGCCCCCCCGGACAGCACAATTCACCCCTCCACTTT; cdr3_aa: CASSPPGQHNSPLHF
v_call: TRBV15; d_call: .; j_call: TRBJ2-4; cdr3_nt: TGTGCCACCAGCAGAGACGTAGCCTCCCAAAACATTCAGTACTTC; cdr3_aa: CATSRDVASQNIQYF
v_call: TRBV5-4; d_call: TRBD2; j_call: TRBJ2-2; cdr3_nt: TGTGCCAGCAGTCCTGGGAGGCGGGGGGGGACCGGGGAGCTGTTTTTT; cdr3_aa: CASSPGRRGGTGELFF
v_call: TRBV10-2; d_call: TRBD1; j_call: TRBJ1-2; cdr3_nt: TGCGCCAGCAGCGACTACAGGGGAAATGGCTACACCTTC; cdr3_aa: CASSDYRGNGYTF
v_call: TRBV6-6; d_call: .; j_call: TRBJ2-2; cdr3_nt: TGTGCCAGCAGTTACCCCCGAACCAGGACCGGGGAGCTGTTTTTT; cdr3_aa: CASSYPRTRTGELFF
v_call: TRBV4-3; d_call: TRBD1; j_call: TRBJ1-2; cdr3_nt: TGCGCCAGCAGCCAAGATTTTTACAGGGGGGGCTATGGCTACACCTTC; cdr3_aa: CASSQDFYRGGYGYTF
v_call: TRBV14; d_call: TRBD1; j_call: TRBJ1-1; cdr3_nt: TGTGCCAGCAGCCGCAGACAGGGTGGGGGTGACACTGAAGCTTTCTTT; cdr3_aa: CASSRRQGGGDTEAFF
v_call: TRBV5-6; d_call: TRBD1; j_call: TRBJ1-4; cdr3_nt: TGTGCCAGCAGCTCCAAGACAGGGGAAGAAAAACTGTTTTTT; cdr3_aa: CASSSKTGEEKLFF
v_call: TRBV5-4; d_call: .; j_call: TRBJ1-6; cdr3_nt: TGTGCCAGCAGCCTACGGACCGAAAACCGTCAGGTCGACAGAAATTCACCCCTCCACTTT; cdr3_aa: CASSLRTENRQVDRNSPLHF
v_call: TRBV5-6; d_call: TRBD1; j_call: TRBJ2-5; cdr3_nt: TGTGCCAGCAGCTTGGGAGTCCCCAGGGGGCCACAAGTACAAGAGACCCAGTACTTC; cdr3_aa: CASSLGVPRGPQVQETQYF
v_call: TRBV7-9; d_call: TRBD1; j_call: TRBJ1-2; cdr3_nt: TGTGCCAGCAGCTTGCGACAGGGAGGCTATGGCTACACCTTC; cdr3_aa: CASSLRQGGYGYTF
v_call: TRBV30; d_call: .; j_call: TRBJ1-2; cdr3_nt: TGTGCCTGGAGTGTTGGTGAGGGATCGAATCCGTATTCTGGCTACACCTTC; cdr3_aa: CAWSVGEGSNPYSGYTF
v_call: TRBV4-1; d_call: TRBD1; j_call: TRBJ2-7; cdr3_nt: TGCGCCAGCAGCCAGAGACAGGGAAACTACGAGCAGTACTTC; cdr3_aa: CASSQRQGNYEQYF
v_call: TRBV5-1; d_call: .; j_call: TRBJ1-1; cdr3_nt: TGCGCCAGCCGACCGTTGGGGGCGCTTACTGAAGCTTTCTTT; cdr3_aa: CASRPLGALTEAFF
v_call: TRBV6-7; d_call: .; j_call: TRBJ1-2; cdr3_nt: TGTGCCAGCAGTTACCCCCGGTCCCCCACCTTC; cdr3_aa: CASSYPRSPTF
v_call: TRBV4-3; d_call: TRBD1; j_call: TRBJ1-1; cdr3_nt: TGCGCCAGCAGCCAAGAGGTGGAATATCGGACAGGTGGCACTGAAGCTTTCTTT; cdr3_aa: CASSQEVEYRTGGTEAFF
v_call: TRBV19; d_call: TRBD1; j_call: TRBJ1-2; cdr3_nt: TGTGCCAGCTCCCTCAGGACAGGACCAAATGGCTACACCTTC; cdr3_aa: CASSLRTGPNGYTF
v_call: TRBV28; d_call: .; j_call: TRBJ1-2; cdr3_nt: TGTGCCAGCAGTTTGCAGGCTTATGGCTACACCTTC; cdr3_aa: CASSLQAYGYTF